This entry lists 4 T cell receptor beta chains sequenced from one sample in a study of radiotherapy plus CTLA-4 blockade in lung cancer. The table came from immunoSEQ multiplex PCR; TCRdb's copy has only in-frame clones and leaves some out. The sample shows about 19,000 clones, 86% of them seen only once. The sequencing here drew on peripheral blood, taken from a patient treated with radiotherapy plus ipilimumab. The receptors originated from a human donor with non-small cell lung cancer whose response to radiotherapy plus ipilimumab could not be evaluated.

The DNA for the CDR3 is TGTGCCAGCTGTCACAGGGCGGGCACCGGGGAGCTGTTTTTT. Its protein product is CASCHRAGTGELFF. This chain connects TRBV5-6 to TRBJ2-2; tentatively, D is TRBD1 (6 bases). Per the germline V gene, CDR1 is SGHDT and CDR2 is YYEEEE. Trimming took 7 bases from V and 4 from J, leaving 14 bases between them. The CDR3 is made up of 14 amino acids.

The chain employs TRBV29-1 and TRBJ1-1; 8 bases align to TRBD1. Germline trimming cut 4 bases from V and 5 bases from J; bases unmatched to any gene: 6. CDR3 length equals 13 residues. Germline CDR1 SQVTM, CDR2 ANQGSEA. The CDR3 protein is CSVGQGAGTEAFF. The CDR3 DNA sequence: TGCAGCGTTGGTCAGGGGGCAGGTACTGAAGCTTTCTTT.

The chain links TRBV9 to TRBJ2-1; TRBD2 matches 12 bases. Germline assignment: CDR1 SGDLS and CDR2 YYNGEE. The J segment lost 2 bases and the V segment lost 0 bases, leaving 12 bases of the junction unmatched. This CDR3 has 20 amino acids. Here the CDR3 reads CASSVGFSSGRVSTYNEQFF. In nucleotides, the CDR3 is TGTGCCAGCAGCGTAGGCTTTTCTAGCGGGAGGGTAAGCACCTACAATGAGCAGTTCTTC.

This sequence joins TRBV11-2 and TRBJ2-7; D unresolved. Germline assignment: CDR1 SGHAT and CDR2 FQNNGV. This CDR3 region has 17 residues. V shed 1 base and J shed 0 bases, with 16 bases lying between them. CDR3 bases: TGTGCCAGCAGCTTAGCGGCGGAACCCCGTCCCTCCTACGAGCAGTACTTC. This translates into CASSLAAEPRPSYEQYF.